Listed below are T cell receptor beta chains from one sample, sequenced in a study of cytomegalovirus exposure and HLA in healthy donors. Libraries were prepared by immunoSEQ multiplex PCR; TCRdb keeps only in-frame clonotypes and omits some of them. The listing contains 130,000 or so clones. Sequenced input: PBMCs. These receptors all come from a woman aged 60-75 years in good health and CMV-seronegative. Both conserved end residues are part of each CDR3. D genes are given only for firm matches.

>TRBD1|TRBJ2-6|TRBV19
TGTGCCAGTAGTCCGGGACAGGGGGACGTTAAGGCCAACGTCCTGACTTTC
CASSPGQGDVKANVLTF
>NA|TRBJ2-7|TRBV7-8
TGTGCCAGCAGCCCCGCTTCGGGAGTTGCCCACGAGCAGTACTTC
CASSPASGVAHEQYF
>NA|TRBJ2-4|TRBV28
TGTGCCAGCAGTTTGTTTGCAGGGGCTAGTGAAGCCAAAAACATTCAGTACTTC
CASSLFAGASEAKNIQYF
>NA|TRBJ2-7|TRBV28
TGTGCCAGCAGTTTACACGCACAGGGTACCTACGAGCAGTACTTC
CASSLHAQGTYEQYF
>TRBD1|TRBJ1-5|TRBV7-2
TGTGCCAGCAGCTCCGGACAGGGTGCCAATCAGCCCCAGCATTTT
CASSSGQGANQPQHF
>TRBD1|TRBJ1-4|TRBV10-3
TGTGCCATCAGTGGGACGGGACAGGGGATGAAACTGTTTTTT
CAISGTGQGMKLFF
>NA|TRBJ1-1|TRBV5-1
TGCGCCAGCAGTATTGACTTGGACAGAGTCTACACTGAAGCTTTCTTT
CASSIDLDRVYTEAFF
>NA|TRBJ1-5|TRBV28
TGTGCCAGCAGTCCGGGTTCTGGCAATCAGCCCCAGCATTTT
CASSPGSGNQPQHF
>NA|TRBJ1-1|TRBV6-5
TGTGCCAGCAGTTACCCGGACAGTAGTGGCTCGGCTTTCTTT
CASSYPDSSGSAFF
>TRBD2|TRBJ2-2|TRBV18
TGTGCCAGCTCACCATATGAGCGGGAAGGCACCGGGGAGCTGTTTTTT
CASSPYEREGTGELFF
>NA|TRBJ2-7|TRBV27
TGTGCCAGCAGTCCCCGGGACACCGCCTACGAGCAGTACTTC
CASSPRDTAYEQYF
>TRBD1|TRBJ1-4|TRBV30
TGTGCCTGGAGGGCCGGGACAGGGTTTTTTGAAAAACTGTTTTTT
CAWRAGTGFFEKLFF
>NA|TRBJ1-1|TRBV7-9
TGTGCCAGCAGCTCAATTACTGAAGCTTTCTTT
CASSSITEAFF
>NA|TRBJ2-2|TRBV28
TGTGCCAGCAGGATTGGGGGCAGCGGCACCGGGGAGCTGTTTTTT
CASRIGGSGTGELFF
>NA|TRBJ2-3|TRBV15
TGTGCCACCAGCAGAGTTGGGACATCTCCAGATACGCAGTATTTT
CATSRVGTSPDTQYF
>TRBD2|TRBJ2-7|TRBV5-8
TGTGCCAGCAGCCCGACCGGGACTAACGAGCAGTACTTC
CASSPTGTNEQYF
>TRBD2|TRBJ2-1|TRBV5-4
TGTGCCAGCAGCCAGCTGGGACTAGCGGGGGTGAATGAGCAGTTCTTC
CASSQLGLAGVNEQFF
>TRBD2|TRBJ2-3|TRBV5-1
TGCGCCAGCAGTTACCAGCGGGAGGAGGATACGCAGTATTTT
CASSYQREEDTQYF
>NA|TRBJ1-4|TRBV28
TGTGCCAGCGGGTTATCCCCTAGGGGGATTGTGGAAAAACTGTTTTTT
CASGLSPRGIVEKLFF
>TRBD1|TRBJ2-1|TRBV29-1
TGCAGCGTCGTTAACCGGGACAGGGTCAGGAATGAGCAGTTCTTC
CSVVNRDRVRNEQFF
>NA|TRBJ1-2|TRBV5-8
TGTGCCAGCAGCTTGGTGACTGCGCGGAGCTACACCTTC
CASSLVTARSYTF
>NA|TRBJ2-5|TRBV28
TGTGCCAGCAGTTTTGAGGCCCAGTACTTC
CASSFEAQYF
>NA|TRBJ1-4|TRBV6-6
TGTGCCACCCGGGGGGGGATTAATGAAAAACTGTTTTTT
CATRGGINEKLFF
>TRBD1|TRBJ1-1|TRBV5-4
TGTGCCAGCAGCTTGGAGGGGGCCCGGAACACTGAAGCTTTCTTT
CASSLEGARNTEAFF
>NA|TRBJ1-1|TRBV9
TGTGCCAGCAGCGGGCGTACAGGGCCCACTGAAGCTTTCTTT
CASSGRTGPTEAFF
>NA|TRBJ1-2|TRBV2
TGTGCCAGCACAGTACAGGAGGGTTCAGGCTACACCTTC
CASTVQEGSGYTF
>NA|TRBJ2-7|TRBV7-9
TGTGCCAGCAGCTCCCTCTACGAGCAGTACTTC
CASSSLYEQYF
>TRBD1|TRBJ1-2|TRBV28
TGTGCCAGCAGTGTGGGACAGGGGGCCCACTATGGCTACACCTTC
CASSVGQGAHYGYTF
>NA|TRBJ1-2|TRBV5-8
TGTGCCAGCAGCCGTCGGGGGGGGGTTTGGAACTATGGCTACACCTTC
CASSRRGGVWNYGYTF
>NA|TRBJ2-5|TRBV27
TGTGCCAAACTAGAGACCCAGTACTTC
CAKLETQYF
>NA|TRBJ1-5|TRBV28
TGTGCCAGCAGTTTGAGAGAGCAGCCCCAGCATTTT
CASSLREQPQHF
>TRBD2|TRBJ2-1|TRBV2
TGTGCCAGCAGTGACGACGTGGGGCTAGCGGGAGCTGACAATGAGCAGTTCTTC
CASSDDVGLAGADNEQFF
>TRBD1|TRBJ2-3|TRBV12-5
TGTGCTAGTGGTCTCGGACAGGGCGCAGATACGCAGTATTTT
CASGLGQGADTQYF
>TRBD1|TRBJ1-1|TRBV9
TGTGCCAGCAGCGTAGGAGGGACAGAGAACACTGAAGCTTTCTTT
CASSVGGTENTEAFF
>NA|TRBJ2-5|TRBV13
TGTGCCAGCAGCTCCGAATCTGGGGGGAAAACCCAGTACTTC
CASSSESGGKTQYF
>NA|TRBJ2-2|TRBV6-5
TGTGCCAGCAGTTGGGGCGACTCCGCCGGGGAGCTGTTTTTT
CASSWGDSAGELFF
>NA|TRBJ1-1|TRBV6-5
TGTGCCAGCGGTGCAGGGAAGAACACTGAAGCTTTCTTT
CASGAGKNTEAFF
>TRBD2|TRBJ2-1|TRBV5-6
TGTGCCAGCAGTTCTAACGCCGGGACTAGCTCCAATGAGCAGTTCTTC
CASSSNAGTSSNEQFF
>NA|TRBJ1-2|TRBV27
TGTGCCAGCAAAAGGGGGATGTCCTATGGCTACACCTTC
CASKRGMSYGYTF
>TRBD1|TRBJ2-1|TRBV4-1
TGCGCCAGCAGCCAAGAAATCTTCGGGACAGGGGGCAATGAGCAGTTCTTC
CASSQEIFGTGGNEQFF
>NA|TRBJ2-7|TRBV30
TGTGCCTGGAGTGTATTACAGTACGAGCAGTACTTC
CAWSVLQYEQYF
>TRBD2|TRBJ2-1|TRBV13
TGTGCCAGCAGCTCTGGACTAGCGGGAGAATTTGACCCCCGCTCCTACAATGAGCAGTTCTTC
CASSSGLAGEFDPRSYNEQFF
>NA|TRBJ2-7|TRBV9
TGTGCCAGCAGCGTAGATGCGACTACGCGTACCTACGAGCAGTACTTC
CASSVDATTRTYEQYF
>NA|TRBJ1-5|TRBV6-5
TGTGCCAGCAGCCAGGGCCCCGGAAGCAATCAGCCCCAGCATTTT
CASSQGPGSNQPQHF
>NA|TRBJ1-3|TRBV4-2
TGTGCCAGCAGCCAAGATTTGAGGTTATATTCTGGAAACACCATATATTTT
CASSQDLRLYSGNTIYF
>NA|TRBJ1-1|TRBV28
TGTGCCAGCAGTGCATACAGGGTGAAGAACACTGAAGCTTTCTTT
CASSAYRVKNTEAFF
>NA|TRBJ1-2|TRBV4-1
TGCGCCAGCAGCCAACCTCCAGCAGGGATAGCTGGCTACACCTTC
CASSQPPAGIAGYTF
>NA|TRBJ2-1|TRBV5-6
TGTGCCAGCAGCTTGGACAGCCATCCCTACAATGAGCAGTTCTTC
CASSLDSHPYNEQFF